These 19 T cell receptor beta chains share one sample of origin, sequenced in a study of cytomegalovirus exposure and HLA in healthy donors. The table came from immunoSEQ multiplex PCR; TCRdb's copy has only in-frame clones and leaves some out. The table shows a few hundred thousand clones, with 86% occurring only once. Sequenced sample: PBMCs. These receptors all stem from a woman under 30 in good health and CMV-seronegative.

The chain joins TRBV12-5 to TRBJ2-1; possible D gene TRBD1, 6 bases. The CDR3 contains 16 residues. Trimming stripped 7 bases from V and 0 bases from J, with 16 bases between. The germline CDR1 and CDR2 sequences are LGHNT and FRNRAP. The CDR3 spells CASAGSTGRSYNEQFF. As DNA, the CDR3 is TGTGCTAGTGCCGGCTCCACAGGGCGCTCCTACAATGAGCAGTTCTTC.

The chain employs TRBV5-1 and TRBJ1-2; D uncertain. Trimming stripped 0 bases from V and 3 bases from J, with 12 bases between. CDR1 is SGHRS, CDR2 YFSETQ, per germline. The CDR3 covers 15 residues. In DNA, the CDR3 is TGCGCCAGCAGCTTGGCGTCGGGGAGCGACTATGGCTACACCTTC. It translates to CASSLASGSDYGYTF.

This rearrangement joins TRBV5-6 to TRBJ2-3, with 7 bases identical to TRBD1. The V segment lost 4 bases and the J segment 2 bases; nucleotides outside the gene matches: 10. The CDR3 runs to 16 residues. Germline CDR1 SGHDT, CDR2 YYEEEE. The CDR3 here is CASSKLTGQFTDTQYF. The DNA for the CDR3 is TGTGCCAGCAGCAAGTTAACGGGACAGTTCACAGATACGCAGTATTTT.

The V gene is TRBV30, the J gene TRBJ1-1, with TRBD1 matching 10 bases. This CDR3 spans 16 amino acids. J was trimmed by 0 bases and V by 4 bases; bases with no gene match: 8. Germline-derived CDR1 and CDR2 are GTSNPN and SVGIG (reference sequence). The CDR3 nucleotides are TGTGCCTGGAACCGGGACAGGGGCACAATGAACACTGAAGCTTTCTTT. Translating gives CAWNRDRGTMNTEAFF.

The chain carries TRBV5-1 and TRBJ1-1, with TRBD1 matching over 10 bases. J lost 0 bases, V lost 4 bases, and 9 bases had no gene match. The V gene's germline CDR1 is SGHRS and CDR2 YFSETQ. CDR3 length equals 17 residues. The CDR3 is CASSPGQGILMNTEAFF. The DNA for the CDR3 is TGCGCCAGCAGCCCGGGACAGGGGATATTGATGAACACTGAAGCTTTCTTT.

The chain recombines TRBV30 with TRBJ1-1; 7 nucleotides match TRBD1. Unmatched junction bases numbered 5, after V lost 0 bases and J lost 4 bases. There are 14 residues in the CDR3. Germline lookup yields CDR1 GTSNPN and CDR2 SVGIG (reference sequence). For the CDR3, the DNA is TGTGCCTGGAGTGTGGGCAGGGGGGCCACTGAAGCTTTCTTT. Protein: CAWSVGRGATEAFF.

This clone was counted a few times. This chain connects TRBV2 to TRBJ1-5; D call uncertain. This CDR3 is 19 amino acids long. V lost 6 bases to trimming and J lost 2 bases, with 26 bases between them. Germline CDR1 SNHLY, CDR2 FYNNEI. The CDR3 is CASRQQAGVVLEGNQPQHF. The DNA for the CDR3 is TGTGCCAGCAGGCAGCAAGCGGGTGTAGTGTTGGAGGGCAATCAGCCCCAGCATTTT.

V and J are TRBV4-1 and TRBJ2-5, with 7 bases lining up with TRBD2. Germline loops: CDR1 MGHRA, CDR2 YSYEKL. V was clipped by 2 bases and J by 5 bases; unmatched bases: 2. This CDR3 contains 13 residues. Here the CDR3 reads CASSQWRGETQYF. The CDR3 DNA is TGCGCCAGCAGCCAATGGCGGGGGGAGACCCAGTACTTC.

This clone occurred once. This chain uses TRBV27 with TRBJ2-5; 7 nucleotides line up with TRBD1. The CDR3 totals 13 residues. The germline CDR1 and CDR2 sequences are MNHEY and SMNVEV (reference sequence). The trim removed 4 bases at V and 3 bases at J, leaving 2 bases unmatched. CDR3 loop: CASSSDREETQYF. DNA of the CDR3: TGTGCCAGCAGTTCCGACAGGGAAGAGACCCAGTACTTC.

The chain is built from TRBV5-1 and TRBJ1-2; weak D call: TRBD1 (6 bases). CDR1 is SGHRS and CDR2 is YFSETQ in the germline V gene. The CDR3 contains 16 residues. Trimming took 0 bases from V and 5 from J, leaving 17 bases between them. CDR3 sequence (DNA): TGCGCCAGCAGCTTGGTGGTTGGGACACTGAGTTATGGCTACACCTTC. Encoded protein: CASSLVVGTLSYGYTF.

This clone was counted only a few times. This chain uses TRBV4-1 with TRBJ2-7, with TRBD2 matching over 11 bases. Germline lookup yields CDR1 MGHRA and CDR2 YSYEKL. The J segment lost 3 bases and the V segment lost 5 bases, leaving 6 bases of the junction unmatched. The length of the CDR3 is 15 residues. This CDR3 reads CASSAQLAGVYEQYF. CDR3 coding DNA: TGCGCCAGCAGCGCCCAACTAGCGGGAGTCTACGAGCAGTACTTC.

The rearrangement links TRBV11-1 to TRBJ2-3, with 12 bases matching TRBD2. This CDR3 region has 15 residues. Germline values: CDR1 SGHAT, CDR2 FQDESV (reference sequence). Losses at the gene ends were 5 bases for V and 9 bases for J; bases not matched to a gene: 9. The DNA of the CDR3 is TGTGCCAGCAGCGGACTAGCGGGGATAAAAGACACGCAGTATTTT. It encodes CASSGLAGIKDTQYF. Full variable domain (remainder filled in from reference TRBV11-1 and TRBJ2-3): EAEVAQSPRYKITEKSQAVAFWCDPISGHATLYWYRQILGQGPELLVQFQDESVVDDSQLPKDRFSAERLKGVDSTLKIQPAELGDSAMYLCASSGLAGIKDTQYFGPGTRLTVL.

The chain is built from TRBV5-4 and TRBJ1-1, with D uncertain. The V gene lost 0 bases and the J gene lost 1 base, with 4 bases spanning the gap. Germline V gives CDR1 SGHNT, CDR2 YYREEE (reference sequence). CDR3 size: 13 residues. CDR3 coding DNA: TGTGCCAGCAGCTTGGACAAGAACACTGAAGCTTTCTTT. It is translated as CASSLDKNTEAFF.

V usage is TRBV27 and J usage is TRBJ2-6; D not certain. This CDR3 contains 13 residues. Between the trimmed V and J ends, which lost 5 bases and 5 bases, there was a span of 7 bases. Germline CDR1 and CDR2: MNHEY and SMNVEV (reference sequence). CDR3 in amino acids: CASSPSWANVLTF. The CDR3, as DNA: TGTGCCAGCAGTCCCTCGTGGGCCAACGTCCTGACTTTC.

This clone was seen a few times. This chain's CDR3 is CASSLAGGNYGYTF. The CDR3 DNA follows: TGTGCCAGCAGTTTGGCAGGGGGCAACTATGGCTACACCTTC. The V call is TRBV27, the J call TRBJ1-2; 8 nucleotides agree with TRBD1. CDR1 MNHEY and CDR2 SMNVEV come from the germline V gene (reference sequence). The V and J ends lost 3 bases and 2 bases, in that order; junction bases with no gene match: 2. The CDR3 is 14 residues long.

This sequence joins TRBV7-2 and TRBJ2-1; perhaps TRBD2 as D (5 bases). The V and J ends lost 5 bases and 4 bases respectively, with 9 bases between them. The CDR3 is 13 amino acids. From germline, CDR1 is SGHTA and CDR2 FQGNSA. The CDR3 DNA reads TGTGCCAGCAGCCCCTGGACTTACAATGAGCAGTTCTTC. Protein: CASSPWTYNEQFF.

The CDR3 sequence is CASNRGTVDIAKNIQYF. The CDR3 region has the DNA TGTGCCAGCAACCGCGGGACAGTCGATATAGCCAAAAACATTCAGTACTTC. The chain carries TRBV5-6 and TRBJ2-4, with a tentative D call TRBD1 (7 bases). Trimming left V 6 bases short and J 0 bases short, with 19 bases between. The CDR3 consists of 17 residues. Germline CDR1 is SGHDT and CDR2 is YYEEEE. The variable domain in full, completed from reference TRBV5-6 and TRBJ2-4, reads DAGVTQSPTHLIKTRGQQVTLRCSPKSGHDTVSWYQQALGQGPQFIFQYYEEEERQRGNFPDRFSGHQFPNYSSELNVNALLLGDSALYLCASNRGTVDIAKNIQYFGAGTRLSVL.

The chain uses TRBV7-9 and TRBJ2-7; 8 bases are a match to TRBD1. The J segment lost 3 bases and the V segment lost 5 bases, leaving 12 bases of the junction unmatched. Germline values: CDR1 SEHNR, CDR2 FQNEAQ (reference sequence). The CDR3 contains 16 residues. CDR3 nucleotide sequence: TGTGCCAGCAGCGGAGAAGAGACAGGGGACCACTACGAGCAGTACTTC. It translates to CASSGEETGDHYEQYF.

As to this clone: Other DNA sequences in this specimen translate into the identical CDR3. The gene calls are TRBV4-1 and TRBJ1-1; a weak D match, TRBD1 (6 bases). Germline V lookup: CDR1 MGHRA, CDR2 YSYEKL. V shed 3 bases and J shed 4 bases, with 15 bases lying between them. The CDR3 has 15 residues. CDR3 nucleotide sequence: TGCGCCAGCAGCCAGACAACTGGCAGGGGCACTGAAGCTTTCTTT. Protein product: CASSQTTGRGTEAFF.